A single sample is the source of the 2 T cell receptor beta chains below, sequenced in a study of blood T cell repertoires in COVID-19. Measured with immunoSEQ multiplex PCR; TCRdb has only the in-frame clones, and not every one. Of about 220,000 clones in the sample, 70% to 90% are singletons; the top ten hold about 4%. What was sequenced was PBMCs or T cells enriched from blood (not recorded which). These receptors were obtained from a woman in her 40s with acute COVID-19.

The chain has TRBV19 and TRBJ1-2; D perhaps matches TRBD1 (5 bases). Germline V gene data show CDR1 as LNHDA and CDR2 as SQIVND (reference sequence). The CDR3 covers 13 residues. V lost 4 bases and J lost 7, with 13 bases in between. CDR3 protein: CASSSTGSGGYTF. For the CDR3, the DNA is TGTGCCAGTAGTAGTACAGGCTCTGGTGGCTACACCTTC.

This clone came up once. The V and J genes are TRBV19 and TRBJ1-3; TRBD1 matches 9 bases. Germline loops: CDR1 LNHDA, CDR2 SQIVND (reference sequence). Trimming removed 5 bases from V and 3 bases from J; junction bases left unmatched: 5. CDR3 size: 15 residues. In DNA form, the CDR3 reads TGTGCCAGTAGTGCGAGGACAGGGGTTGGAAACACCATATATTTT. This encodes CASSARTGVGNTIYF.